The next 9 T cell receptor beta chains were all read from a single sample in a study of blood T cell repertoires in COVID-19. Only in-frame clones appear in the TCRdb table, and some are missing; sequencing was by immunoSEQ multiplex PCR. Counted here are 100,000 to 150,000 clones, 85% occurring once; the ten biggest clones make up approximately 6.6%. Sequencing used peripheral blood. The receptors derive from an elderly man with active or convalescent COVID-19.

In the case of this clone: One end of the junction does not line up with germline, which may come from a read error. V usage is TRBV9 and J usage is TRBJ1-1; D gene unclear. The CDR3 loop spans 13 amino acids. Germline V gene data show CDR1 as SGDLS and CDR2 as YYNGEE. The CDR3 nucleotides read TGTGCCAGCAGCGTGCGAGGGAACGCTGAAGCTTTCTTT. Its protein product is CASSVRGNAEAFF.

In DNA form, the CDR3 reads TGCGCCAGCAGCTTGTGGGGGCAGACAACTAATGAAAAACTGTTTTTT. Its protein product is CASSLWGQTTNEKLFF. The rearrangement links TRBV5-1 to TRBJ1-4; D is perhaps TRBD1 (6 bases). V lost 1 base to trimming and J lost 0 bases, with 10 bases between them. The length of the CDR3 is 16 residues. CDR1 and CDR2 from the germline V gene are SGHRS and YFSETQ.

This clone was detected only a few times. V gene TRBV21-1 combines with J gene TRBJ2-7; TRBD2 is taken as the D call from the table, unchecked against the DNA. TRBV21-1 is assigned pseudogene status. The CDR3 runs 12 residues. CDR3 DNA sequence: TGTGCCAGCAGCAAGCCGAGTGGCGAGCAGTACTTC. Protein: CASSKPSGEQYF.

CDR3 DNA sequence: TGTGCCAGCAGACGGGACTCTAATTCACCCCTCCACTTT. Its translation: CASRRDSNSPLHF. V gene TRBV28 combines with J gene TRBJ1-6; D is perhaps TRBD1 (5 bases). V was shortened by 6 bases and J by 6 bases, with 9 bases between the two germline ends. This CDR3 spans 13 amino acids. Germline V gene lookup returns CDR1 MDHEN and CDR2 SYDVKM.

This clone has only a few counts. This CDR3 is CASPGSRSYGYTF. The CDR3 DNA sequence: TGCGCCTCGCCAGGCTCAAGAAGCTATGGCTACACCTTC. V usage is TRBV5-1 and J usage is TRBJ1-2; D is uncertain. CDR1 SGHRS and CDR2 YFSETQ come from the germline V gene. CDR3 size: 13 residues. Trimming shortened V by 10 bases and J by 4 bases, and 17 bases separated the two germline ends.

This chain uses TRBV2 with TRBJ2-1; D is uncertain. Between the trimmed V and J ends, which lost 7 bases and 4 bases, there was a span of 11 bases. Looked up from germline, CDR1 is SNHLY and CDR2 is FYNNEI. There are 13 residues in the CDR3. The CDR3 coding sequence is TGTGCCAGCACCGGCGGAGAGTACAATGAGCAGTTCTTC. Amino acid sequence: CASTGGEYNEQFF.

The chain uses TRBV5-1 and TRBJ1-1; maybe TRBD1 (5 bases). CDR1 is SGHRS, CDR2 YFSETQ, per germline. This CDR3 comprises 13 residues. The V end lost 5 bases, the J end lost 0 bases, and 8 bases lay between the germline ends. CDR3 sequence (DNA): TGCGCCAGCAGGTACAGGATGAACACTGAAGCTTTCTTT. This translates into CASRYRMNTEAFF.

The chain uses TRBV7-2 and TRBJ2-1, with 12 bases lining up with TRBD2. The length of the CDR3 is 15 residues. V was pared by 5 bases and J by 7 bases, with 6 bases of the junction left unmatched. Germline CDR1 and CDR2: SGHTA and FQGNSA. CDR3 region: CASSLTSGSGNEQFF. The CDR3 DNA reads TGTGCCAGCAGCCTGACTAGCGGGAGTGGAAATGAGCAGTTCTTC.

The chain combines TRBV5-1 with TRBJ2-5; the match to TRBD1 covers 8 bases. Trimming removed 4 bases from V and 4 bases from J; junction bases left unmatched: 9. This CDR3 spans 15 amino acids. Germline assignment: CDR1 SGHRS and CDR2 YFSETQ. The CDR3 nucleotides read TGCGCCAGCAGCCTCCGGACAGGGTGGGGAGAGACCCAGTACTTC. Its translation: CASSLRTGWGETQYF.